One and the same sample provided the 28 T cell receptor beta chains below, sequenced in a study of blood T cell repertoires in COVID-19. Data came from immunoSEQ multiplex PCR; TCRdb stores just in-frame clones and leaves some out. The sample has more than 200,000 clones, more than 70% seen once. The sample consisted of peripheral blood. The origin of the receptors is a man between 40 and 49 years old with active or convalescent COVID-19.

The chain joins TRBV6-5 to TRBJ2-1, with D possibly TRBD2 on 6 matching bases. Germline V CDR1 and CDR2: MNHEY, SVGAGI. The CDR3 sequence is 12 residues long. V dropped 7 bases and J dropped 6 bases, with 10 bases sitting between them. DNA for the CDR3: TGTGCCAGCACTAGGACTATCAATGAGCAGTTCTTC. Translation gives CASTRTINEQFF.

CDR3 loop: CASSLLSGGSNSPLHF. The DNA of the CDR3 is TGTGCCAGCAGTTTACTCTCAGGCGGGAGTAATTCACCCCTCCACTTT. The chain has TRBV28 and TRBJ1-6; D is ambiguous. The CDR3 loop spans 16 amino acids. Germline V gene lookup returns CDR1 MDHEN and CDR2 SYDVKM. The V end was cut by 2 bases, the J end by 6 bases, with 14 bases between.

The chain recombines TRBV3-1 (or the pseudogene TRBV3-2) with TRBJ2-4; 9 positions agree with TRBD1. This CDR3 is built from 18 residues. Germline CDR1 and CDR2: LGHDT and YNNKEL (reference sequence). V dropped 0 bases and J dropped 0; count of bases not matched to a gene: 6. Here the CDR3 DNA reads TGTGCCAGCAGCCAAGATGGGACAGGGCGTCTAGCCAAAAACATTCAGTACTTC. Its translation: CASSQDGTGRLAKNIQYF.

The rearrangement links TRBV5-4 to TRBJ2-5; 8 bases are shared with TRBD1. The CDR3 contains 15 residues. V gave up 3 bases and J gave up 3 bases; unmatched junction bases: 7. CDR1 and CDR2 (germline): SGHNT, YYREEE (reference sequence). The CDR3 is CASSSQGVGKETQYF. In DNA form, the CDR3 reads TGTGCCAGCAGCTCACAGGGGGTCGGGAAAGAGACCCAGTACTTC.

The V call is TRBV5-6, the J call TRBJ2-5; D is possibly TRBD2 (7 bases). V was pared by 3 bases and J by 2 bases, with 11 bases between. The CDR3 loop spans 14 amino acids. CDR1 and CDR2 from the germline V gene are SGHDT and YYEEEE. The DNA of the CDR3 is TGTGCCAGCAGCTCTAGGGGGGGGCAAGAGACCCAGTACTTC. Its protein is CASSSRGGQETQYF.

V is TRBV19 and J is TRBJ2-2; D gene uncertain. V was pared by 5 bases and J by 6 bases, with 13 bases between. This CDR3 contains 14 residues. CDR1 LNHDA and CDR2 SQIVND come from the germline V gene (reference sequence). Here the CDR3 DNA reads TGTGCCAGTAGTCCCCCTCGGAGTCCCGGGGAGCTGTTTTTT. Translated: CASSPPRSPGELFF.

The rearrangement joins TRBV6-2 or TRBV6-3 to TRBJ2-1; 9 nucleotides line up with TRBD1. CDR3 length: 15 amino acids. CDR1 and CDR2 from the germline V gene are MNHEY and SVGEGT. J was trimmed by 6 bases and V by 5 bases; bases with no gene match: 8. This CDR3 reads CASSGRDRVVNEQFF. CDR3 coding DNA: TGTGCCAGCAGTGGCCGGGACAGGGTTGTCAATGAGCAGTTCTTC.

The V and J genes are TRBV18 and TRBJ1-4, with D hard to call. V gave up 4 bases and J gave up 0 bases, with 15 bases separating them. Germline V gene data show CDR1 as KGHSH and CDR2 as LQKENI. This CDR3 spans 17 amino acids. The CDR3: CASSREAYHATNEKLFF. The CDR3 DNA sequence: TGTGCCAGCTCACGGGAGGCGTACCACGCAACTAATGAAAAACTGTTTTTT.

This clone was found once. The chain is built from TRBV11-3 and TRBJ2-3; D is perhaps TRBD2 (5 bases). The CDR3 sequence is 14 residues long. Germline assignment: CDR1 SGHNT and CDR2 YENEEA. V lost 8 bases to trimming and J lost 6 bases, with 18 bases between them. DNA for the CDR3: TGTGCCAGCGCAGTGAGCGGTCTCGGGGATACGCAGTATTTT. Its translation: CASAVSGLGDTQYF.

This clone is categorized as large. The sample holds other DNA sequences that translate to the same CDR3. CDR3 nucleotides: TGTGCCAGCAGCCGCGGGGGGGAAATCAATGAGCAGTTCTTC. It encodes CASSRGGEINEQFF. The chain is built from TRBV7-9 and TRBJ2-1, with 9 nucleotides matching TRBD2. This CDR3 spans 14 amino acids. Per the germline V gene, CDR1 is SEHNR and CDR2 is FQNEAQ (reference sequence). Trimming took 5 bases from V and 6 from J; bases not matched to a gene: 5.

The chain links TRBV6-5 to TRBJ1-6; 7 bases map to TRBD1. V trimming: 4 bases; J trimming: 7 bases; junction bases outside the gene matches: 7. Germline CDR1 and CDR2: MNHEY and SVGAGI. CDR3 length: 15 residues. The CDR3 sequence is CASSLGDRDNSPLHF. The CDR3 bases are TGTGCCAGCAGTTTGGGAGACAGGGACAATTCACCCCTCCACTTT.

The J gene is TRBJ1-1, the V gene TRBV18; 9 bases agree with TRBD1. CDR1 and CDR2 from the germline V gene are KGHSH and LQKENI. Trimming removed 5 bases from V and 5 bases from J; junction bases left unmatched: 9. The CDR3 is 15 residues long. The CDR3 DNA reads TGTGCCAGCTCAACCGGGACAGGGATGTGGACTGAAGCTTTCTTT. As protein: CASSTGTGMWTEAFF.

The CDR3 protein is CASSIGLISGNTIYF. CDR3 nucleotides: TGTGCCAGCAGCATCGGACTGATCTCTGGAAACACCATATATTTT. The chain recombines TRBV5-6 with TRBJ1-3; D is unclear. The CDR3 consists of 15 residues. V gave up 4 bases and J gave up 0 bases, with 11 bases separating them. CDR1 is SGHDT, CDR2 YYEEEE, per germline.

The genes are TRBV7-3 and TRBJ1-2; no clear D. CDR1 and CDR2 (germline): SGHTA, FQGTGA. This CDR3 is built from 13 residues. V lost 5 bases and J 4 bases, leaving 11 bases between the germline ends. The CDR3 loop is CASSPAEGYGYTF. The CDR3 nucleotides read TGTGCCAGCAGCCCGGCCGAGGGCTATGGCTACACCTTC.

CDR3 residues: CAGSWGLAGEETQYF. The DNA for the CDR3 is TGTGCCGGCTCCTGGGGACTAGCGGGGGAAGAGACCCAGTACTTC. The V call is TRBV3-1 (or the pseudogene TRBV3-2), the J call TRBJ2-5; 14 bases fit TRBD2. This CDR3 contains 15 residues. The V gene end was trimmed by 11 bases and the J gene end by 3 bases; junction bases not matched to a gene: 8. Germline V gene data show CDR1 as LGHDT and CDR2 as YNNKEL (reference sequence).

The chain recombines TRBV19 with TRBJ2-3, with 14 bases lining up with TRBD2. CDR3 size: 16 residues. The germline CDR1 and CDR2 sequences are LNHDA and SQIVND (reference sequence). The trim removed 6 bases at V and 3 bases at J, leaving 5 bases unmatched. CDR3 coding DNA: TGTGCCAGTAGGCAGGGACTAGCGGGAGTAACAGATACGCAGTATTTT. This translates into CASRQGLAGVTDTQYF.

The chain couples TRBV2 to TRBJ2-5, with 8 bases identical to TRBD2. CDR1 is SNHLY, CDR2 FYNNEI, per germline. The ends lost 8 bases at V and 5 bases at J; junction bases unmatched: 13. CDR3 length equals 15 residues. The CDR3 DNA reads TGTGCCAGCTCGTCCGGGGGGGCCATTGGGGAGACCCAGTACTTC. Its translation: CASSSGGAIGETQYF.

The chain employs TRBV19 and TRBJ1-3, with 8 bases matching TRBD1. There are 15 residues in the CDR3. The trim removed 7 bases at V and 4 bases at J, leaving 9 bases unmatched. In germline, CDR1 is LNHDA, CDR2 SQIVND (reference sequence). This chain's CDR3 is CASTPDRAGGNTIYF. CDR3 nucleotide sequence: TGTGCCAGTACCCCGGACAGGGCTGGCGGAAACACCATATATTTT.

A few counts support this clone. V gene TRBV10-3 combines with J gene TRBJ2-2, with 14 bases that match TRBD2. From germline, CDR1 is ENHRY and CDR2 SYGVKD. The CDR3 has 18 residues. Losses at the gene ends were 10 bases for V and 6 bases for J; bases not matched to a gene: 16. DNA for the CDR3: TGTGCCACCTCCAGACGACTAGCGGGAGGGCCGGAGGCCGGGGAGCTGTTTTTT. Translating gives CATSRRLAGGPEAGELFF.

J is TRBJ2-2 and V is TRBV29-1, with 9 bases lining up with TRBD2. CDR3 size: 14 residues. Germline CDR1 and CDR2: SQVTM and ANQGSEA. V lost 5 bases to trimming and J lost 0 bases; unmatched junction nucleotides: 1. CDR3 amino acids: CSVRLAANTGELFF. In DNA, the CDR3 is TGCAGCGTTAGACTAGCGGCGAACACCGGGGAGCTGTTTTTT.

The J gene is TRBJ1-1, the V gene TRBV2; D ambiguous. Between the trimmed V and J ends, which lost 6 bases and 4 bases, there was a span of 12 bases. There are 13 residues in the CDR3. CDR1 is SNHLY, CDR2 FYNNEI, per germline. CDR3 sequence reads: CASRALAGTEAFF. The CDR3 bases are TGTGCCAGCAGGGCATTGGCGGGCACTGAAGCTTTCTTT.

This chain uses TRBV5-6 with TRBJ2-7; D is unresolved. CDR1 SGHDT and CDR2 YYEEEE come from the germline V gene. The CDR3 is 14 amino acids. Trimming took 2 bases from V and 0 from J, leaving 9 bases between them. The CDR3 DNA is TGTGCCAGCAGCTTAATCACATTCTCCTACGAGCAGTACTTC. It specifies CASSLITFSYEQYF.

V gene TRBV4-2 combines with J gene TRBJ2-7, with TRBD2 as a possible D gene (5 bases). Germline lookup yields CDR1 LGHNA and CDR2 YNFKEQ. The CDR3 length is 14 residues. V lost 1 base and J 3 bases, leaving 10 bases between the germline ends. In DNA form, the CDR3 reads TGTGCCAGCAGCCAAGGATTCGCGGGCTACGAGCAGTACTTC. Translated: CASSQGFAGYEQYF.

The V call is TRBV4-2, the J call TRBJ1-1; maybe TRBD1 (5 bases). CDR1 and CDR2 (germline): LGHNA, YNFKEQ. V lost 1 base and J 10 bases, leaving 10 bases between the germline ends. This CDR3 region has 12 residues. CDR3 residues: CASSQVTDRAFF. Written as DNA, the CDR3 is TGTGCCAGCAGCCAAGTGACCGACAGAGCTTTCTTT.

The chain recombines TRBV12-3 or TRBV12-4 with TRBJ1-4; a weak D match, TRBD1 (5 bases). Trimming took 3 bases from V and 16 from J, leaving 12 bases between them. The CDR3 is 11 residues long. CDR3 region: CASSLGDRGFF. CDR3 bases: TGTGCCAGCAGTTTGGGTGACAGAGGGTTTTTT.

This clone showed up many times. The V call is TRBV6-1, the J call TRBJ1-4; the D gene is possibly TRBD1 (5 bases). The V end was cut by 1 base, the J end by 5 bases, with 14 bases between. The CDR3 is 16 residues long. Germline V CDR1 and CDR2: MNHNS, SASEGT. The CDR3 sequence is CASSEGTGGVNEKLFF. CDR3 bases: TGTGCCAGCAGTGAAGGGACGGGGGGTGTCAATGAAAAACTGTTTTTT.

The chain is built from TRBV19 and TRBJ2-7, with D uncertain. CDR3 length: 14 amino acids. With 8 bases removed from V and 2 bases from J, the gap between germline ends came to 16 bases. Germline CDR1 LNHDA, CDR2 SQIVND (reference sequence). The CDR3 sequence: CASSLRRGPYEQYF. The DNA of the CDR3 is TGTGCCAGTTCGCTAAGGCGCGGCCCCTACGAGCAGTACTTC.

The chain has TRBV6-5 and TRBJ1-6; possibly TRBD1 for D (5 bases). The CDR3 has 15 amino acids. Germline V gene sequence: CDR1 MNHEY, CDR2 SVGAGI. Between the trimmed V and J ends, which lost 4 bases and 0 bases, there was a span of 7 bases. CDR3 nucleotide sequence: TGTGCCAGCAGTTCAGGGTTCTCCTATAATTCACCCCTCCACTTT. Translated: CASSSGFSYNSPLHF.